This T cell receptor (beta chain) was found in a study of T-cell reconstitution after alpha-beta-depleted transplantation in children. This clonotype occurred many times. The TCRbeta library was prepared with unique molecular identifiers. One entry per CDR3 protein, called by TCRdb with MiXCR from the PCR reads. The sample lists almost 250,000 distinct CDR3 sequences, 20% to 30% occurring once. Sequencing used PBMCs, obtained before TCRalphabeta/CD19-depleted stem cell transplant. The receptor comes from a girl aged 2 to 9 with Fanconi anemia, due to receive a stem cell transplant.

The CDR3 DNA reads TGCAGTGCTAGAGGTTGGCGGGACAGTGGGAATGAGCAGTTCTTC. This sequence encodes CSARGWRDSGNEQFF. The rearrangement uses TRBV20-1 and TRBJ2-1, with D possibly being TRBD1 (7 bases). The CDR3 sequence is 15 residues long. V lost 1 base and J lost 7, with 17 bases in between. Germline assignment: CDR1 DFQATT and CDR2 SNEGSKA (reference sequence).